This TCR beta chain was recorded in a study of identifying expanded T cells in peripheral blood. With 6 bases removed from V and 3 bases from J, the gap between germline ends came to 18 bases. Germline V CDR1 and CDR2: MNHEY, SVGAGI. CDR3 length: 15 residues. The repertoire was sequenced with immunoSEQ multiplex PCR; TCRdb's copy has only in-frame clones and lacks some. The profile covers around 85,000 clones, with 88% appearing a single time and roughly 19% taken by the ten largest. The V call is TRBV6-5, the J call TRBJ2-7, with no clear D. The sequenced material came from blood. The source of this sequence is a person aged 18 to 69 in good health. CDR3: CASSTERRSLYEQYF. In nucleotides, the CDR3 is TGTGCCAGCAGCACCGAGAGACGGTCGCTCTACGAGCAGTACTTC.